Presented here are 19 T cell receptor beta chains from one specimen sequenced in a study of blood T cell repertoires in COVID-19 (dated by TCRdb to 2018 to 2021). Libraries were built with the immunoSEQ multiplex PCR assay. TCRdb stores this immuneACCESS table with in-frame sequences only. Part of the clones is absent; in the studies checked, under half of the shortfall reflects unresolved V genes, and no reason is known for the rest. Counted in this sample were approximately 210,000 clones; around 80% of them appeared once. Approximately 12% of the sample goes to the ten largest clones. Sequencing was done on a sample of peripheral blood. The source is a woman in her forties with acute or convalescent COVID-19.

In this sample, this clone turned up once. The chain employs TRBV20-1 and TRBJ2-3; D might be TRBD2 (6 bases). Trimming removed 3 bases from V and 0 bases from J, with 10 bases in between. Germline V gene lookup returns CDR1 DFQATT and CDR2 SNEGSKA (reference sequence). The CDR3 has 14 amino acids. CDR3 bases: TGCAGTGCTAGTGGGACTTATAGCACAGATACGCAGTATTTT. It encodes CSASGTYSTDTQYF.

The chain employs TRBV2 and TRBJ1-2; a possible D gene is TRBD1 (5 bases). Between the trimmed V and J ends, which lost 6 bases and 5 bases, there was a span of 22 bases. Germline lookup yields CDR1 SNHLY and CDR2 FYNNEI. The CDR3 length is 16 residues. The CDR3 loop reads CASRGGTSLAAYGYTF. CDR3 DNA sequence: TGTGCCAGCAGGGGAGGGACCTCCCTTGCCGCGTATGGCTACACCTTC.

The rearrangement links TRBV27 to TRBJ2-5; a possible D gene is TRBD2 (5 bases). Germline V gives CDR1 MNHEY, CDR2 SMNVEV (reference sequence). The ends were cut back, 6 bases at V and 2 bases at J, with 16 bases in the middle. This CDR3 region has 15 residues. The CDR3 DNA reads as TGTGCCAGCAGCTCCTTTCAGAGGGCTCAAGAGACCCAGTACTTC. This codes for CASSSFQRAQETQYF.

The CDR3 loop reads CSVAGQLNEKLFF. The CDR3 bases are TGCAGCGTTGCCGGACAGCTTAATGAAAAACTGTTTTTT. J is TRBJ1-4 and V is TRBV29-1, with D perhaps matching TRBD1 (6 bases). The CDR3 totals 13 residues. Deletions cut 4 bases from V and 4 bases from J, with 10 bases between. CDR1 is SQVTM, CDR2 ANQGSEA, per germline.

V gene TRBV6-5 combines with J gene TRBJ2-3; TRBD2 might be the D (5 bases). V was trimmed by 2 bases and J by 1 base, leaving 7 bases between them. Germline CDR1 is MNHEY and CDR2 is SVGAGI. The CDR3 has 14 amino acids. The CDR3 protein is CASSYAGRTDTQYF. The DNA of the CDR3 is TGTGCCAGCAGTTACGCGGGCCGCACAGATACGCAGTATTTT.

The chain employs TRBV5-1 and TRBJ1-5, with D possibly being TRBD1 (6 bases). CDR3 length: 13 residues. CDR1 and CDR2 (germline): SGHRS, YFSETQ. Deletions cut 3 bases from V and 6 bases from J, with 10 bases between. CDR3 sequence: CASSYTQGQPQHF. The CDR3 bases are TGCGCCAGCAGCTATACACAGGGTCAGCCCCAGCATTTT. Complete variable domain (other parts from reference TRBV5-1 and TRBJ1-5): KAGVTQTPRYLIKTRGQQVTLSCSPISGHRSVSWYQQTPGQGLQFLFEYFSETQRNKGNFPGRFSGRQFSNSRSEMNVSTLELGDSALYLCASSYTQGQPQHFGDGTRLSIL.

The V gene is TRBV7-2, the J gene TRBJ1-3; TRBD1 matches 7 bases. V lost 7 bases to trimming and J lost 4 bases; unmatched junction nucleotides: 10. The V gene's germline CDR1 is SGHTA and CDR2 FQGNSA. This CDR3 is built from 15 residues. CDR3 loop: CASTDRQGSGNTIYF. In DNA form, the CDR3 reads TGTGCCAGCACCGACCGACAGGGATCCGGAAACACCATATATTTT.

The chain recombines TRBV5-1 with TRBJ1-2; 7 nucleotides match TRBD1. Germline loops: CDR1 SGHRS, CDR2 YFSETQ. Trimming took 5 bases from V and 6 from J; bases not matched to a gene: 7. This CDR3 comprises 13 residues. CDR3 region: CASRGWDSHGYTF. In DNA, the CDR3 is TGCGCCAGCAGGGGGTGGGACAGCCATGGCTACACCTTC.

J is TRBJ2-7 and V is TRBV5-4; 7 bases are a match to TRBD1. The CDR3 loop spans 14 amino acids. The germline V gene has CDR1 SGHNT and CDR2 YYREEE (reference sequence). Germline trimming cut 2 bases from V and 1 base from J; bases unmatched to any gene: 3. Here the CDR3 DNA reads TGTGCCAGCAGCTTTAGGACAGGATCCTACGAGCAGTACTTC. Translation: CASSFRTGSYEQYF.

V usage is TRBV10-2 and J usage is TRBJ1-5; 10 bases are a match to TRBD1. V was pared by 4 bases and J by 6 bases, with 3 bases of the junction left unmatched. CDR3 length: 14 residues. Looked up from germline, CDR1 is WSHSY and CDR2 is SAAADI. In DNA, the CDR3 is TGCGCCAGCAGTGGAGGACAGGGGGTTCAGCCCCAGCATTTT. It is translated as CASSGGQGVQPQHF.

This chain joins TRBV9 and TRBJ1-2; TRBD1 matches at 8 bases. There are 16 residues in the CDR3. V dropped 3 bases and J dropped 8; count of bases not matched to a gene: 15. Germline CDR1 is SGDLS and CDR2 is YYNGEE. As DNA, the CDR3 is TGTGCCAGCAGCGCGATAACCGGGACAGGAACGGGAGGCTACACCTTC. Protein sequence: CASSAITGTGTGGYTF. The variable domain in full, with the rest retrieved from reference TRBV9 and TRBJ1-2, is DSGVTQTPKHLITATGQRVTLRCSPRSGDLSVYWYQQSLDQGLQFLIQYYNGEERAKGNILERFSAQQFPDLHSELNLSSLELGDSALYFCASSAITGTGTGGYTFGSGTRLTVV.

J is TRBJ2-7 and V is TRBV18; a weak D match, TRBD1 (5 bases). Per germline, CDR1 KGHSH and CDR2 LQKENI. Trimming left V 4 bases short and J 3 bases short, with 10 bases between. The CDR3 runs 13 residues. The CDR3: CASSLDSIYEQYF. The CDR3 DNA reads as TGTGCCAGCTCACTCGACAGTATCTACGAGCAGTACTTC.

The gene calls are TRBV3-1 (or the pseudogene TRBV3-2) and TRBJ2-1, with 9 bases fitting TRBD2. Germline V gene data show CDR1 as LGHDT and CDR2 as YNNKEL (reference sequence). Trimming took 1 base from V and 7 from J; bases not matched to a gene: 8. This CDR3 comprises 16 residues. CDR3 bases: TGTGCCAGCAGCCAAGGGGCGGGAGGGCCTTGGAATGAGCAGTTCTTC. Its translation: CASSQGAGGPWNEQFF.

This rearrangement joins TRBV13 to TRBJ2-1; 7 bases are shared with TRBD1. V shed 5 bases, J shed 3 bases, and the junction held 7 bases outside the gene matches. The CDR3 runs 15 residues. Looked up from germline, CDR1 is PRHDT and CDR2 is FYEKMQ (reference sequence). CDR3 in DNA: TGTGCCAGCAGCCGTACTCGACAGGGCTACAATGAGCAGTTCTTC. This codes for CASSRTRQGYNEQFF.

V is TRBV5-1 and J is TRBJ2-5, with D hard to call. Germline V lookup: CDR1 SGHRS, CDR2 YFSETQ. The CDR3 has 17 residues. Between the trimmed V and J ends, which lost 1 base and 0 bases, there was a span of 16 bases. The CDR3 reads CASSLQVLGQDQETQYF. The CDR3 DNA is TGCGCCAGCAGCTTGCAGGTGCTTGGGCAGGACCAAGAGACCCAGTACTTC. Supplemented by reference TRBV5-1 and TRBJ2-5, the full variable domain reads KAGVTQTPRYLIKTRGQQVTLSCSPISGHRSVSWYQQTPGQGLQFLFEYFSETQRNKGNFPGRFSGRQFSNSRSEMNVSTLELGDSALYLCASSLQVLGQDQETQYFGPGTRLLVL.

The J gene is TRBJ1-2, the V gene TRBV9; 9 nucleotides align to TRBD1. The CDR3 is 15 residues long. Germline lookup yields CDR1 SGDLS and CDR2 YYNGEE. V was clipped by 4 bases and J by 4 bases; unmatched bases: 8. CDR3 coding DNA: TGTGCCAGCAGCCCTTGGACAGGGGAACCCTATGGCTACACCTTC. It specifies CASSPWTGEPYGYTF.

V gene TRBV24-1 combines with J gene TRBJ2-2; 7 bases map to TRBD1. Germline V gene sequence: CDR1 KGHDR, CDR2 SFDVKD. Trimming took 5 bases from V and 4 from J; bases not matched to a gene: 6. The CDR3 is 15 amino acids. Here the CDR3 DNA reads TGTGCCACCAGTGCCCCGACAGGGACCACCGGGGAGCTGTTTTTT. Translation gives CATSAPTGTTGELFF.

This chain links TRBV19 with TRBJ2-2; D uncertain. CDR1 and CDR2 from the germline V gene are LNHDA and SQIVND (reference sequence). V lost 7 bases to trimming and J lost 0 bases, with 12 bases between them. The CDR3 contains 15 residues. The CDR3 region has the DNA TGTGCCAGTACCATCCGAAGCGCGAACACCGGGGAGCTGTTTTTT. Translating it yields CASTIRSANTGELFF.

The rearrangement uses TRBV5-8 and TRBJ2-3; tentatively, D is TRBD2 (5 bases). V was trimmed by 1 base and J by 6 bases, leaving 9 bases between them. Germline V gene sequence: CDR1 SGHTS, CDR2 YDEGEE. The CDR3 loop spans 13 amino acids. The DNA for the CDR3 is TGTGCCAGCAGCTTGTGGGGAGCCGATACGCAGTATTTT. This sequence encodes CASSLWGADTQYF.